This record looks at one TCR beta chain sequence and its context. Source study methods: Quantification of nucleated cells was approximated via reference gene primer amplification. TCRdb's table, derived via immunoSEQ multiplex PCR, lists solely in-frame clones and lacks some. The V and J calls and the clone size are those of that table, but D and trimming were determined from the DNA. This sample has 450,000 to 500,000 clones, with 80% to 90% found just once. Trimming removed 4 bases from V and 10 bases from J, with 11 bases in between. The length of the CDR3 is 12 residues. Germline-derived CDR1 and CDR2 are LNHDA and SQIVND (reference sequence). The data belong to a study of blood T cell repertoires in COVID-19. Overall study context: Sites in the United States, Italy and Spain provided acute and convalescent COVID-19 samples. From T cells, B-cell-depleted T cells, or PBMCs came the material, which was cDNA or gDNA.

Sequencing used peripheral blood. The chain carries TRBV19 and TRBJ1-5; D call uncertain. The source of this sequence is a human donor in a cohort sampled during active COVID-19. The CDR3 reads CASSTGVGPQHF. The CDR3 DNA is TGTGCCAGTAGTACCGGGGTCGGTCCCCAGCATTTT.